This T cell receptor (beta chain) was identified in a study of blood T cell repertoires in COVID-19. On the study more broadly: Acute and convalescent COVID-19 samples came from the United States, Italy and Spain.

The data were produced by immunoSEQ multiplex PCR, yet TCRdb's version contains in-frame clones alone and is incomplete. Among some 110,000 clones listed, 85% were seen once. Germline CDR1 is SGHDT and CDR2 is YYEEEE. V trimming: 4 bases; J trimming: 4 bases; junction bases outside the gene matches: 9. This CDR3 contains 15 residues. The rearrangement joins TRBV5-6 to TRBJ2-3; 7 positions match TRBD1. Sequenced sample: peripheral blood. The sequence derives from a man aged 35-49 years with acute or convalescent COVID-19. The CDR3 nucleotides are TGTGCCAGCAGCCACCGAACAGGGGTGGCAGATACGCAGTATTTT. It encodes CASSHRTGVADTQYF.